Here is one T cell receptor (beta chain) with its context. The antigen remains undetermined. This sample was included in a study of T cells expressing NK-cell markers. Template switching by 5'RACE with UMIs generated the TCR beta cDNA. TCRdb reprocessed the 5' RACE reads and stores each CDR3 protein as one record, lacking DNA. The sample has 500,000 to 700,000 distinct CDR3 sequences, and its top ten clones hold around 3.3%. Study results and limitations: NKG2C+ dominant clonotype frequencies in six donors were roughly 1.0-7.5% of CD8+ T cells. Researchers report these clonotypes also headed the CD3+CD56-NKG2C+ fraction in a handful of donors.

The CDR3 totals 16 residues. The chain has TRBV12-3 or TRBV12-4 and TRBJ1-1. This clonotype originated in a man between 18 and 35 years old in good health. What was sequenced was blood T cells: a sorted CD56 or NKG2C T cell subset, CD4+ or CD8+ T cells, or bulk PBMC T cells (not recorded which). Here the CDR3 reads CASSFSLLGRVTEAFF.